The 29 T cell receptor beta chains given below trace back to one sample, sequenced in a study of CD8+ T cells in alopecia areata. Extracted RNA was reverse transcribed, and the resulting cDNA served as sequencing template. Profiling relied on immunoSEQ multiplex PCR, and the TCRdb table lists in-frame clones only, not all of them. The sample comprises some 100,000 clones, about 61% of which are singletons, and less than 20% rests with the top ten. The treatment here: oral pan-JAK inhibitor, 5-10 mg twice daily. The sequences come from CD8+ T cells sorted from blood, collected at approximately week 55, from a patient treated with tofacitinib. These receptors came from a human donor with alopecia areata.

This clone was observed a few times. This chain uses TRBV5-1 with TRBJ2-6; no clear D. Trimming shortened V by 2 bases and J by 2 bases, and 5 bases separated the two germline ends. This CDR3 is 14 amino acids long. Germline V lookup: CDR1 SGHRS, CDR2 YFSETQ. The CDR3 is CASSLGTGANVLTF. CDR3 bases: TGCGCCAGCAGCTTAGGTACTGGGGCCAACGTCCTGACTTTC.

The CDR3 region has the DNA TGTGCCAGCAGCCAGGACGGGACTAGCGGGGAGACCCAGTACTTC. The encoded protein is CASSQDGTSGETQYF. This rearrangement joins TRBV14 to TRBJ2-5; 12 bases are shared with TRBD2. CDR3 size: 15 residues. Germline CDR1 SGHDN, CDR2 FVKESK. V was pared by 3 bases and J by 5 bases, with 4 bases of the junction left unmatched.

V usage is TRBV4-1 and J usage is TRBJ2-5; 9 bases match TRBD1. This CDR3 has 14 amino acids. V trimming: 5 bases; J trimming: 5 bases; junction bases outside the gene matches: 6. Per germline, CDR1 MGHRA and CDR2 YSYEKL. DNA for the CDR3: TGCGCCAGCAGCGGGACAGGGTTTTTGGAGACCCAGTACTTC. Amino acid sequence: CASSGTGFLETQYF.

This clone came up once. The chain employs TRBV9 and TRBJ2-5, with 9 bases identical to TRBD2. The CDR3 is made up of 16 amino acids. Germline V gives CDR1 SGDLS, CDR2 YYNGEE. Trimming removed 0 bases from V and 2 bases from J; junction bases left unmatched: 5. The CDR3 nucleotides read TGTGCCAGCAGCGTAGGGCCTAGCGGGATACAAGAGACCCAGTACTTC. This sequence encodes CASSVGPSGIQETQYF.

The rearrangement links TRBV5-1 to TRBJ2-5; D is ambiguous. Trimming took off 0 bases at V and 2 bases at J, with 11 bases between the two ends. Looked up from germline, CDR1 is SGHRS and CDR2 is YFSETQ. The CDR3 loop spans 15 amino acids. The CDR3, as DNA: TGCGCCAGCAGCTTGGAGGCAGGCGAACAAGAGACCCAGTACTTC. Its translation is CASSLEAGEQETQYF. The whole variable domain, remainder taken from reference TRBV5-1 and TRBJ2-5, is KAGVTQTPRYLIKTRGQQVTLSCSPISGHRSVSWYQQTPGQGLQFLFEYFSETQRNKGNFPGRFSGRQFSNSRSEMNVSTLELGDSALYLCASSLEAGEQETQYFGPGTRLLVL.

V and J are TRBV30 and TRBJ2-7; perhaps TRBD2 as D (7 bases). The V and J ends lost 0 bases and 6 bases respectively, with 9 bases between them. The CDR3 totals 12 residues. CDR1 is GTSNPN and CDR2 is SVGIG in the germline V gene (reference sequence). The CDR3 protein is CAWSVGGPEQYF. Here the CDR3 DNA reads TGTGCCTGGAGTGTCGGGGGGCCCGAGCAGTACTTC.

This clone was picked up a small number of times. This chain connects TRBV29-1 to TRBJ1-4; perhaps TRBD1 as D (5 bases). This CDR3 region has 13 residues. V was shortened by 5 bases and J by 6 bases, with 13 bases between the two germline ends. Germline V CDR1 and CDR2: SQVTM, ANQGSEA. The CDR3 region is CSVSGARDEKLFF. CDR3 in DNA: TGCAGCGTTTCTGGGGCCCGGGATGAAAAACTGTTTTTT.

CDR3 in amino acids: CASSPLLENEQFF. The CDR3 nucleotides are TGTGCCAGCAGCCCGCTCCTAGAGAATGAGCAGTTCTTC. This chain joins TRBV4-2 and TRBJ2-1; D is undetermined. The CDR3 is made up of 13 amino acids. The V gene's germline CDR1 is LGHNA and CDR2 YNFKEQ. Deletions cut 4 bases from V and 7 bases from J, with 11 bases between.

This clone was counted once. This chain uses TRBV7-9 with TRBJ2-7; perhaps TRBD1 as D (6 bases). With 4 bases removed from V and 5 bases from J, the gap between germline ends came to 9 bases. Germline-derived CDR1 and CDR2 are SEHNR and FQNEAQ (reference sequence). The CDR3 runs to 12 residues. Here the CDR3 DNA reads TGTGCCAGCAGCTCCCACAGGGACGAGCAGTACTTC. Translation: CASSSHRDEQYF.

The sample holds a few counts of this clone. This chain connects TRBV6-5 to TRBJ2-3; no firm D call. CDR1 is MNHEY, CDR2 SVGAGI, per germline. Trimming took 10 bases from V and 6 from J, leaving 8 bases between them. This CDR3 is built from 10 residues. The CDR3: CATGGDTQYF. The CDR3 DNA reads TGTGCCACCGGTGGCGATACGCAGTATTTT.

Notes on this clone: A read error may produce the germline difference seen at one junction end. The genes are TRBV19 and TRBJ1-1; D is ambiguous. The CDR3 is 13 amino acids. The germline V gene encodes CDR1 LNHDA and CDR2 SQIVND (reference sequence). The CDR3 reads CASSPSMNTETFF. The CDR3 nucleotides are TGTGCCAGTAGTCCTAGCATGAACACTGAAACTTTCTTT.

The chain carries TRBV30 and TRBJ1-1; D not resolved. Germline CDR1 and CDR2: GTSNPN and SVGIG (reference sequence). The CDR3 consists of 12 residues. Trimming took off 4 bases at V and 5 bases at J, with 11 bases between the two ends. In DNA, the CDR3 is TGTGCCTGGATAGGGAAGTGGACTGAAGCTTTCTTT. It is translated as CAWIGKWTEAFF.

The V call is TRBV6-1, the J call TRBJ1-1, with TRBD1 matching over 9 bases. The germline CDR1 and CDR2 sequences are MNHNS and SASEGT. This CDR3 region has 15 residues. V dropped 3 bases and J dropped 4; count of bases not matched to a gene: 6. CDR3 residues: CASSDPGQGGTEAFF. The CDR3 coding sequence is TGTGCCAGCAGTGACCCGGGACAGGGTGGCACTGAAGCTTTCTTT.

This rearrangement joins TRBV15 to TRBJ2-5; D is ambiguous. CDR1 and CDR2 (germline): LNHNV, YYDKDF (reference sequence). CDR3 length: 14 residues. The V end lost 1 base, the J end lost 5 bases, and 11 bases lay between the germline ends. CDR3 nucleotides: TGTGCCACCAGCAGAGCCGCCCAGACGGAGACCCAGTACTTC. It codes for CATSRAAQTETQYF.

The V and J genes are TRBV7-9 and TRBJ2-2, with TRBD1 identical over 8 bases. This CDR3 has 14 amino acids. CDR1 and CDR2 (germline): SEHNR, FQNEAQ (reference sequence). V was pared by 4 bases and J by 4 bases, with 2 bases of the junction left unmatched. The CDR3: CASSSDRGTGELFF. The CDR3 bases are TGTGCCAGCAGCTCCGACAGGGGCACCGGGGAGCTGTTTTTT.

This clone showed up just once. The rearrangement uses TRBV9 and TRBJ1-2; D may be TRBD1 (6 bases). Between the trimmed V and J ends, which lost 5 bases and 4 bases, there was a span of 9 bases. The CDR3 spans 12 residues. Germline-derived CDR1 and CDR2 are SGDLS and YYNGEE. DNA of the CDR3: TGTGCCAGCAGGCAGGGGACCTATGGCTACACCTTC. It codes for CASRQGTYGYTF. Drawing the rest from reference TRBV9 and TRBJ1-2, the complete variable domain is DSGVTQTPKHLITATGQRVTLRCSPRSGDLSVYWYQQSLDQGLQFLIQYYNGEERAKGNILERFSAQQFPDLHSELNLSSLELGDSALYFCASRQGTYGYTFGSGTRLTVV.

The DNA for the CDR3 is TGTGCCAGCAGCTCGCCCCGGGGCCCCCGGAGGCAGTACTTC. Protein: CASSSPRGPRRQYF. The chain combines TRBV13 with TRBJ2-7, with D perhaps matching TRBD1 or TRBD2 (5 bases each). Deletions cut 4 bases from V and 9 bases from J, with 19 bases between. The CDR3 has 14 residues. The germline V gene encodes CDR1 PRHDT and CDR2 FYEKMQ (reference sequence).

The chain combines TRBV15 with TRBJ2-5; tentative D call: TRBD2 (5 bases). CDR3 length: 15 residues. The germline V gene encodes CDR1 LNHNV and CDR2 YYDKDF (reference sequence). Between the trimmed V and J ends, which lost 0 bases and 2 bases, there was a span of 10 bases. This chain's CDR3 is CATSRDRGFQETQYF. Here the CDR3 DNA reads TGTGCCACCAGCAGAGATAGAGGGTTTCAAGAGACCCAGTACTTC.

The rearrangement uses TRBV6-5 and TRBJ1-5; 7 nucleotides align to TRBD1. CDR3 length: 15 residues. Germline values: CDR1 MNHEY, CDR2 SVGAGI. J lost 4 bases, V lost 5 bases, and 8 bases had no gene match. The CDR3 nucleotides read TGTGCCAGCAGTCGGCGGGACAGTGGGAATCAGCCCCAGCATTTT. This translates into CASSRRDSGNQPQHF.

This clone was recorded a few times. The rearrangement links TRBV7-9 to TRBJ2-7, with a possible D match to TRBD1 (6 bases). CDR1 SEHNR and CDR2 FQNEAQ come from the germline V gene (reference sequence). CDR3 size: 13 residues. Trimming removed 4 bases at V and 1 base at J, with 8 bases between. The CDR3 DNA follows: TGTGCCAGCAGCTCCCAGGGGTCCTACGAGCAGTACTTC. This encodes CASSSQGSYEQYF.

The chain carries TRBV27 and TRBJ1-1; unclear D gene. CDR3 length: 14 residues. V was pared by 4 bases and J by 1 base, with 10 bases between. In germline, CDR1 is MNHEY, CDR2 SMNVEV (reference sequence). CDR3 in amino acids: CASSSRHQNTEAFF. The CDR3 nucleotides are TGTGCCAGCAGTTCGCGACACCAGAACACTGAAGCTTTCTTT.

The gene calls are TRBV29-1 and TRBJ2-1; a possible D gene is TRBD2 (6 bases). This CDR3 contains 12 residues. CDR1 and CDR2 (germline): SQVTM, ANQGSEA. Trimming pared 0 bases from V and 8 bases from J, leaving 8 bases between. The CDR3 loop reads CSVEEGGHEQFF. The DNA for the CDR3 is TGCAGCGTTGAAGAGGGGGGTCATGAGCAGTTCTTC.

This clone was seen a handful of times. The rearrangement links TRBV7-9 to TRBJ2-3, with TRBD2 as a possible D gene (5 bases). The CDR3 is 15 residues long. V was cut by 3 bases and J by 2 bases, with 12 bases left in between. Germline V lookup: CDR1 SEHNR, CDR2 FQNEAQ (reference sequence). The CDR3 DNA reads as TGTGCCAGCAGCTTGAGCGGCGAAACCACAGATACGCAGTATTTT. Its protein product is CASSLSGETTDTQYF.

This clone has ten or more counts. The V and J genes are TRBV4-1 and TRBJ1-1; perhaps TRBD1 as D (5 bases). The CDR3 contains 14 residues. CDR1 MGHRA and CDR2 YSYEKL come from the germline V gene. V lost 2 bases and J 4 bases, leaving 11 bases between the germline ends. The CDR3 bases are TGCGCCAGCAGCCAACAGGGTGTGGGCACTGAAGCTTTCTTT. This codes for CASSQQGVGTEAFF.

V usage is TRBV7-3 and J usage is TRBJ1-1; a possible D gene is TRBD1 (5 bases). CDR1 SGHTA and CDR2 FQGTGA come from the germline V gene. The CDR3 has 12 residues. The V and J ends lost 4 bases and 4 bases respectively, with 7 bases between them. CDR3 coding DNA: TGTGCCAGCAGCTACGGGGGCACTGAAGCTTTCTTT. Residues: CASSYGGTEAFF.

In nucleotides, the CDR3 is TGTGCCAGCAGCCTGAGCGCGGAGACCCAGTACTTC. Translating gives CASSLSAETQYF. V and J are TRBV7-9 and TRBJ2-5, with no clear D. The CDR3 runs to 12 residues. Trimming shortened V by 5 bases and J by 5 bases, and 9 bases separated the two germline ends. Germline CDR1 reads SEHNR; CDR2 reads FQNEAQ (reference sequence).

The chain employs TRBV7-8 and TRBJ2-7; D possibly corresponds to TRBD2 (5 bases). In germline, CDR1 is SGHVS, CDR2 FQNEAQ. There are 16 residues in the CDR3. V lost 2 bases, J lost 0 bases, and 14 bases lay in between. The CDR3 region has the DNA TGTGCCAGCAGCTTATCGACCGCCGGAGGCTCCTACGAGCAGTACTTC. Protein sequence: CASSLSTAGGSYEQYF.

CDR3 DNA: TGCGCCAGCAGCCAAGTGAACAGTTACGAGCAGTACTTC. Residues: CASSQVNSYEQYF. The V and J genes are TRBV4-1 and TRBJ2-7; D gene ambiguous. The CDR3 runs 13 residues. With 1 base removed from V and 4 bases from J, the gap between germline ends came to 8 bases. CDR1 and CDR2 from the germline V gene are MGHRA and YSYEKL.

Notes on this clone: The sample has other DNA sequences that encode this CDR3 too. The chain carries TRBV20-1 and TRBJ1-2; D unresolved. The CDR3 extends over 8 amino acids. The germline V and J ends were trimmed by 3 bases and 8 bases, with 1 base remaining between them. Germline loops: CDR1 DFQATT, CDR2 SNEGSKA (reference sequence). CDR3 amino acids: CSASGYTF. In DNA form, the CDR3 reads TGCAGTGCTAGCGGCTACACCTTC.